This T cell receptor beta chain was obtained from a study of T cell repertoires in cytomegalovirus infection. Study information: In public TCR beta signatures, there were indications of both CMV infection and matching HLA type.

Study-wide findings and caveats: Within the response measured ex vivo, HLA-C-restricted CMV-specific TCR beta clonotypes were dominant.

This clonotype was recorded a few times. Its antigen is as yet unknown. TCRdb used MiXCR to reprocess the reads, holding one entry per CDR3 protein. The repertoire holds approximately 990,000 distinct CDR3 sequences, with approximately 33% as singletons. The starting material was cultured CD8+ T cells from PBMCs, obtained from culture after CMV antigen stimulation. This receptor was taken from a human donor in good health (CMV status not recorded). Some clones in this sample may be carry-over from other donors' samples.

CDR3 amino acids: CATSDFRTGRYNEQFF. The CDR3 DNA reads as TGTGCCACCAGTGATTTCCGGACAGGGAGGTACAATGAGCAGTTCTTC. V and J are TRBV24-1 and TRBJ2-1; 8 positions match TRBD1. The length of the CDR3 is 16 residues. CDR1 and CDR2 from the germline V gene are KGHDR and SFDVKD. V lost 1 base to trimming and J lost 4 bases; unmatched junction nucleotides: 5.